This TCR beta chain originates from a study of beta chain features in type 1 diabetes. A few counts support this clone. The antigen is not known. Germline CDR1 reads SQVTM; CDR2 reads ANQGSEA. J gave up 0 bases and V 6 bases, and 5 bases lay outside the gene matches. The CDR3 spans 14 residues. General study points: TCRB repertoires of naive, central memory and Treg cells appeared more similar among patients than among healthy donors. High-TCR-expressing cells could be over-represented by cDNA sequencing.

Every bit of the isolated RNA underwent reverse transcription, so sequencing read expressed TCRB transcripts. There were approximately 3.5 million reads on average in the naive, central memory and regulatory T cell samples. The assay was immunoSEQ multiplex PCR, and TCRdb's table has in-frame clones only and misses some. The profile shows around 430,000 clones, approximately 31% of them singletons. This TCR was recovered from a man aged 18 to 29 in good health. This rearrangement joins TRBV29-1 to TRBJ2-3, with TRBD1 matching over 8 bases. The sequenced material came from naive CD4+ T cells from blood. The CDR3 spells CSVRTGTSTDTQYF. In DNA, the CDR3 is TGCAGCGTAAGGACAGGGACTAGCACAGATACGCAGTATTTT.